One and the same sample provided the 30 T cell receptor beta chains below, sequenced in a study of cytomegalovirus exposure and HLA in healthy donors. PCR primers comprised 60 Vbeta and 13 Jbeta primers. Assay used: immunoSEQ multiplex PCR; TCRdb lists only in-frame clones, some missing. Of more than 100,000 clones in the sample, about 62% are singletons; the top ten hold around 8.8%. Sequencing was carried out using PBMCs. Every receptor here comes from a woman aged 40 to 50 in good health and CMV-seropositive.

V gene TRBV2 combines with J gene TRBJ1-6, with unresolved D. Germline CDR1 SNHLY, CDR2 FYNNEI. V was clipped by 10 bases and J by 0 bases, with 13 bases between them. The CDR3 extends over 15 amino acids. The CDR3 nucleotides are TGTGCCACTCATGAGGCGGACTCCTATAATTCACCCCTCCACTTT. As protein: CATHEADSYNSPLHF. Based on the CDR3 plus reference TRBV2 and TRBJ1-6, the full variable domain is EPEVTQTPSHQVTQMGQEVILRCVPISNHLYFYWYRQILGQKVEFLVSFYNNEISEKSEIFDDQFSVERPDGSNFTLKIRSTKLEDSAMYFCATHEADSYNSPLHFGNGTRLTVT.

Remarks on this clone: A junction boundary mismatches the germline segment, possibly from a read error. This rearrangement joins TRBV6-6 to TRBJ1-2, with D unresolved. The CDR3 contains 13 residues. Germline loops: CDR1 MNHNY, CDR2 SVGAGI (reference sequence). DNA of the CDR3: TGTGCCAGCAGTTTAGAGGATAACTATGGCTACCCCTTC. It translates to CASSLEDNYGYPF.

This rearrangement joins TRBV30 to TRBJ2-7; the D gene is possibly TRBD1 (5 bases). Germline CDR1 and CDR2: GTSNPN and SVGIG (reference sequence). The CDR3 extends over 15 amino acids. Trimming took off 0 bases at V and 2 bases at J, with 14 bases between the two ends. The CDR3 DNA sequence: TGTGCCTGGAGTGTACGAAGGACACCCACCTACGAGCAGTACTTC. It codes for CAWSVRRTPTYEQYF. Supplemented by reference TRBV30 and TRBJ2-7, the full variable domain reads SQTIHQWPATLVQPVGSPLSLECTVEGTSNPNLYWYRQAAGRGLQLLFYSVGIGQISSEVPQNLSASRPQDRQFILSSKKLLLSDSGFYLCAWSVRRTPTYEQYFGPGTRLTVT.

The CDR3 sequence is CASSSGAISPQHF. For the CDR3, the DNA is TGTGCCAGCAGCTCAGGGGCCATCAGCCCCCAGCATTTT. V gene TRBV6-5 combines with J gene TRBJ1-5; TRBD1 is a possible D gene (6 bases). Looked up from germline, CDR1 is MNHEY and CDR2 is SVGAGI. The CDR3 contains 13 residues. V was cut by 6 bases and J by 10 bases, with 16 bases left in between.

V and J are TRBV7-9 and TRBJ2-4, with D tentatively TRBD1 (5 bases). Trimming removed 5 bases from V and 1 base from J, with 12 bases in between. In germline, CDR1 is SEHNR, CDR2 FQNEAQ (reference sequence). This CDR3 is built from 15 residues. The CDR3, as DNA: TGTGCCAGCAGCCCAGGGTTGGTGGCCAAAAACATTCAGTACTTC. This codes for CASSPGLVAKNIQYF.

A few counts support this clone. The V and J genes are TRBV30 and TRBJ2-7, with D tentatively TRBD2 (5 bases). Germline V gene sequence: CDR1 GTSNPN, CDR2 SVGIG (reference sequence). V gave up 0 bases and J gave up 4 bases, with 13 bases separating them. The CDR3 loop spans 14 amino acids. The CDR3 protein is CAWSVTGPGYEQYF. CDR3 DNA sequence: TGTGCCTGGAGTGTGACGGGCCCGGGATACGAGCAGTACTTC. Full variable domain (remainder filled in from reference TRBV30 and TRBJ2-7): SQTIHQWPATLVQPVGSPLSLECTVEGTSNPNLYWYRQAAGRGLQLLFYSVGIGQISSEVPQNLSASRPQDRQFILSSKKLLLSDSGFYLCAWSVTGPGYEQYFGPGTRLTVT.

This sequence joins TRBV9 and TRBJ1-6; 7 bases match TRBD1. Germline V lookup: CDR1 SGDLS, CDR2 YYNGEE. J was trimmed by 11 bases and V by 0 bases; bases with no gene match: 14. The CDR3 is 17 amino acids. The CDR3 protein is CASSVDPRTGGTPPLHF. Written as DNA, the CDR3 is TGTGCCAGCAGCGTAGACCCGAGGACAGGAGGAACCCCACCCCTCCACTTT.

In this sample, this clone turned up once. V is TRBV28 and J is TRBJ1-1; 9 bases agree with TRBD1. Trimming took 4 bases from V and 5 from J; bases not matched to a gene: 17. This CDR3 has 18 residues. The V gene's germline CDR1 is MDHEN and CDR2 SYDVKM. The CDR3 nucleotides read TGTGCCAGCAGTTCCCCCCGGGACAGGGATGCTGTGCGGACTGAAGCTTTCTTT. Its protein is CASSSPRDRDAVRTEAFF.

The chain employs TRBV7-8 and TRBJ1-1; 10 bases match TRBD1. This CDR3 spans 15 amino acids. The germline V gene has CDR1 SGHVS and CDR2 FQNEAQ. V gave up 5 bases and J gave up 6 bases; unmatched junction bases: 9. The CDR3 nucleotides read TGTGCCAGCAGCGGGCGACAGGGGGCCACGGCTGAAGCTTTCTTT. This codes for CASSGRQGATAEAFF.

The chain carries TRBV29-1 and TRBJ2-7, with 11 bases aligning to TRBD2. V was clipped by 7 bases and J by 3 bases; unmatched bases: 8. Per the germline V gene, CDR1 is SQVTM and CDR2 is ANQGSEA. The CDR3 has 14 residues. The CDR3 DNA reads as TGCAGCGGCCATAGCGGGGGGGCCATCTACGAGCAGTACTTC. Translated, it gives CSGHSGGAIYEQYF.

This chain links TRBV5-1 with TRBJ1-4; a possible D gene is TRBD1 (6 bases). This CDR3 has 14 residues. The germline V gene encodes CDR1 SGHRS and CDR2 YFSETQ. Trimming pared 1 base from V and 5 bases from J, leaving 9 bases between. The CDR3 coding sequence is TGCGCCAGCAGCTTGTTCCAGGGGAATGAAAAACTGTTTTTT. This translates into CASSLFQGNEKLFF.

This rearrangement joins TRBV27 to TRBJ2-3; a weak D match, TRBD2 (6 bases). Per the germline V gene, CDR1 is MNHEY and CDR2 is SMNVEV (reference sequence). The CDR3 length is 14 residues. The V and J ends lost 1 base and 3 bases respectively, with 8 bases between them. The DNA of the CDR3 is TGTGCCAGCAGTTTATTCGGACTAACAGATACGCAGTATTTT. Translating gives CASSLFGLTDTQYF.

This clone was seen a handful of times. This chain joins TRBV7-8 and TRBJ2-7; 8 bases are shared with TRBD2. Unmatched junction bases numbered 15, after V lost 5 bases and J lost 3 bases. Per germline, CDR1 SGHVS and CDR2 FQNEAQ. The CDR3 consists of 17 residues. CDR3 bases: TGTGCCAGCAGCACTATTAAGACTAGCGCGCATGACTACGAGCAGTACTTC. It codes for CASSTIKTSAHDYEQYF.

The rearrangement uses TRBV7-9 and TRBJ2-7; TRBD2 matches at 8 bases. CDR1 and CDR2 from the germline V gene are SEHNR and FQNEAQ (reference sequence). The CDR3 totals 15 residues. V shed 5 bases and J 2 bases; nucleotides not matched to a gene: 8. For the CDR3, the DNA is TGTGCCAGCAGCGCCGCTAGCGGGCCACCCTACGAGCAGTACTTC. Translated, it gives CASSAASGPPYEQYF.

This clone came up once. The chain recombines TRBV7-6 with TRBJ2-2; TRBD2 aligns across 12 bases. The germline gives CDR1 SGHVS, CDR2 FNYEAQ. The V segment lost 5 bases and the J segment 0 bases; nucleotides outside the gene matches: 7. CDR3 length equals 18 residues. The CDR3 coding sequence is TGTGCCAGCAGCCCGTGGACTAGCGGGGCCTCGAACACCGGGGAGCTGTTTTTT. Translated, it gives CASSPWTSGASNTGELFF.

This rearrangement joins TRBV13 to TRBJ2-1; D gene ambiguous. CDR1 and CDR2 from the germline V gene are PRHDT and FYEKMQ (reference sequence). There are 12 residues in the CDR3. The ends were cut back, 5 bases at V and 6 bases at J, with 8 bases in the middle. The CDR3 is CASSEWANEQFF. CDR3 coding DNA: TGTGCCAGCAGCGAGTGGGCCAATGAGCAGTTCTTC.

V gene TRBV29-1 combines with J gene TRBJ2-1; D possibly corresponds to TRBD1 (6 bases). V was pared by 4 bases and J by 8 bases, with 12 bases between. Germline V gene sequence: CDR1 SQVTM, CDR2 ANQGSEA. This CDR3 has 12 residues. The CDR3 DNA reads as TGCAGCGTTGCCAGGGGTCGGGATGAGCAGTTCTTC. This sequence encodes CSVARGRDEQFF.

The CDR3 loop reads CAWSIGEGYGYTF. The CDR3 DNA sequence: TGTGCCTGGAGTATCGGGGAGGGCTATGGCTACACCTTC. The chain is built from TRBV30 and TRBJ1-2; D is ambiguous. Germline V lookup: CDR1 GTSNPN, CDR2 SVGIG (reference sequence). Trimming left V 2 bases short and J 4 bases short, with 11 bases between. The CDR3 length is 13 residues.

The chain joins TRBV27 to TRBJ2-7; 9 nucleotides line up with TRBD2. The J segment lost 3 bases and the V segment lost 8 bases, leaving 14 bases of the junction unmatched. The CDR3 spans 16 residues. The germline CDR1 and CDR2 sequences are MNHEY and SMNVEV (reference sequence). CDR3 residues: CASAITAGTSRYEQYF. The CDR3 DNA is TGTGCCAGCGCAATAACTGCCGGGACTAGCCGCTACGAGCAGTACTTC.

DNA for the CDR3: TGTGCCAGCAGAGGACTAGCGGGAGTATACCAAGAGACCCAGTACTTC. As protein: CASRGLAGVYQETQYF. The gene calls are TRBV27 and TRBJ2-5; 13 nucleotides match TRBD2. CDR1 is MNHEY, CDR2 SMNVEV, per germline (reference sequence). CDR3 length: 16 residues. V trimming: 6 bases; J trimming: 0 bases; junction bases outside the gene matches: 4.

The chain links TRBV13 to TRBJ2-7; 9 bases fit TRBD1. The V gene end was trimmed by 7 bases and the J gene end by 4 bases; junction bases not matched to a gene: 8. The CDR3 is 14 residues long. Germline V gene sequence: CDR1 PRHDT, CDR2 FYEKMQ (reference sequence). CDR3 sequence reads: CASTRGQGAYEQYF. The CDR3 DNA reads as TGTGCCAGCACCCGGGGACAGGGAGCGTACGAGCAGTACTTC.

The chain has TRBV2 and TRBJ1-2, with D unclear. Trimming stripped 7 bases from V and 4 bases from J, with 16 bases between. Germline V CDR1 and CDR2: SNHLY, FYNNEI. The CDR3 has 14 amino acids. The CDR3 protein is CASILSAAGYGYTF. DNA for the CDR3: TGTGCCAGCATTTTATCGGCAGCGGGCTATGGCTACACCTTC.

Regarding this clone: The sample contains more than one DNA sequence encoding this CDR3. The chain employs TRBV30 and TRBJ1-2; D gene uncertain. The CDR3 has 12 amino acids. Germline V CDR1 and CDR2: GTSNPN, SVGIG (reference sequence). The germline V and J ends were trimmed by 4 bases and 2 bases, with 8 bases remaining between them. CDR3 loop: CAWNSGNYGYTF. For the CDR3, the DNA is TGTGCCTGGAACTCCGGGAACTATGGCTACACCTTC.

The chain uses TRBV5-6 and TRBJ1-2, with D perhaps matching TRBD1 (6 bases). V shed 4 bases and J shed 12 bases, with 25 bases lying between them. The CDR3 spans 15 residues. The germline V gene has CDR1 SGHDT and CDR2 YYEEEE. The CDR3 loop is CASSPSILSQGRNTF. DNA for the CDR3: TGTGCCAGCAGCCCATCGATCCTCAGTCAGGGGCGTAACACCTTC.

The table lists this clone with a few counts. The CDR3 region has the DNA TGTGCCAGCAGCCCCAGGGGGAGCTCCTACAATGAGCAGTTCTTC. It translates to CASSPRGSSYNEQFF. V is TRBV7-9 and J is TRBJ2-1, with 7 nucleotides matching TRBD1. The CDR3 has 15 residues. With V trimmed by 5 bases and J by 0 bases, 4 bases remained unmatched. Looked up from germline, CDR1 is SEHNR and CDR2 is FQNEAQ (reference sequence).

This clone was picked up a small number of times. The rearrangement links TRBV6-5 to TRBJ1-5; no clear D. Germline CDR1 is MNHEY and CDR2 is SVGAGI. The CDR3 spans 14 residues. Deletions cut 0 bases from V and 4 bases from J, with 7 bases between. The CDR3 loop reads CASSYSYGNQPQHF. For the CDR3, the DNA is TGTGCCAGCAGTTACTCGTACGGGAATCAGCCCCAGCATTTT.

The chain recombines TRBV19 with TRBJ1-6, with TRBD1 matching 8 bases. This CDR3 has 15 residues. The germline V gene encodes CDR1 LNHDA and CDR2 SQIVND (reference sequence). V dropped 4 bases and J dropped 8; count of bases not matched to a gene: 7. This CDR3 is CASSSPVQGDSPLHF. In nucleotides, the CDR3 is TGTGCCAGTAGTAGCCCCGTACAGGGGGATTCACCCCTCCACTTT.

In DNA, the CDR3 is TGTGCCTGGAGTGACCGGGACAGGGGGCACCGTGAGACCCAGTACTTC. Amino acids: CAWSDRDRGHRETQYF. V gene TRBV30 combines with J gene TRBJ2-5; 12 bases map to TRBD1. The V and J ends lost 1 base and 5 bases, in that order; junction bases with no gene match: 8. This CDR3 contains 16 residues. The germline V gene encodes CDR1 GTSNPN and CDR2 SVGIG (reference sequence).

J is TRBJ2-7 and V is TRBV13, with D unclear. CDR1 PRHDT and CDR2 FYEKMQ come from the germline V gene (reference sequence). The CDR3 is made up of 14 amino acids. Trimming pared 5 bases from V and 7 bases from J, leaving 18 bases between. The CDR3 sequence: CASSTVSLGGEQYF. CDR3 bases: TGTGCCAGCAGCACGGTGTCCCTAGGCGGAGAGCAGTACTTC.

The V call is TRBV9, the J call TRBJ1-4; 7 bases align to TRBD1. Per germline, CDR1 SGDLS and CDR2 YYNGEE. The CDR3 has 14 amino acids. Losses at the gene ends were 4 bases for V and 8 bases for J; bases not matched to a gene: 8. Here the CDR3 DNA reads TGTGCCAGCAGCCAGGACAGGATGGGCGAAAAACTGTTTTTT. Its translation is CASSQDRMGEKLFF.